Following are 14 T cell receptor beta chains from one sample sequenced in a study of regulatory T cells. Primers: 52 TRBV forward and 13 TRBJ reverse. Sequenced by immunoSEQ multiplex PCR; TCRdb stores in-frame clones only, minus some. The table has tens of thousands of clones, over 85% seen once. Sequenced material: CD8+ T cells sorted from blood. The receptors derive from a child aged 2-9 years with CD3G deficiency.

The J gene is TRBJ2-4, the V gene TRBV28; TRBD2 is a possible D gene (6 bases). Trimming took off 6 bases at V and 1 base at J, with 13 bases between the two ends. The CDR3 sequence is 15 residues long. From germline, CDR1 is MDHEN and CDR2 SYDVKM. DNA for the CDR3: TGTGCCAGCAGCCCCGGGGGATTCGCCAAAAACATTCAGTACTTC. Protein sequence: CASSPGGFAKNIQYF.

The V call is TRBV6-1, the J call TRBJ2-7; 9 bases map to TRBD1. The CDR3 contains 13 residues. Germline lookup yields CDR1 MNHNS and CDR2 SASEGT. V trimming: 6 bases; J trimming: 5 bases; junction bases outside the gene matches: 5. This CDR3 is CASSGQGLDEQYF. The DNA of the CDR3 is TGTGCCAGCAGCGGACAGGGGTTGGACGAGCAGTACTTC.

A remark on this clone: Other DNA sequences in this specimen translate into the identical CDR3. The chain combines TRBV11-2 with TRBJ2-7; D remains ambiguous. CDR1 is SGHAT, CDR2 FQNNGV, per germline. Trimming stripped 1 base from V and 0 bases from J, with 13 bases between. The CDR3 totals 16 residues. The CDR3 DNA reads TGTGCCAGCAGCTTAGGGGCAGAACTTCCCTCCTACGAGCAGTACTTC. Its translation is CASSLGAELPSYEQYF. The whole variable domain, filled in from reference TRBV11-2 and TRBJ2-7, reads EAGVAQSPRYKIIEKRQSVAFWCNPISGHATLYWYQQILGQGPKLLIQFQNNGVVDDSQLPKDRFSAERLKGVDSTLKIQPAKLEDSAVYLCASSLGAELPSYEQYFGPGTRLTVT.

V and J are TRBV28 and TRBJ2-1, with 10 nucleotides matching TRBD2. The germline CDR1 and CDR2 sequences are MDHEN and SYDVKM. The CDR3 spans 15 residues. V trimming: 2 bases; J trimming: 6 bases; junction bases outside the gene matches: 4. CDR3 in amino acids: CASSLAGLASNEQFF. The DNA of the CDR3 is TGTGCCAGCAGTTTAGCGGGACTAGCGAGCAATGAGCAGTTCTTC.

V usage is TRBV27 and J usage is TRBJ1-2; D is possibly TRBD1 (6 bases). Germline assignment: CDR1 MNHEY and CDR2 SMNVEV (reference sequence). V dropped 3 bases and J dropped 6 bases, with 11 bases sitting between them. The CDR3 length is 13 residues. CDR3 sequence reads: CASSFGGAHGYTF. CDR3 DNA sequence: TGTGCCAGCAGTTTTGGGGGGGCTCATGGCTACACCTTC.

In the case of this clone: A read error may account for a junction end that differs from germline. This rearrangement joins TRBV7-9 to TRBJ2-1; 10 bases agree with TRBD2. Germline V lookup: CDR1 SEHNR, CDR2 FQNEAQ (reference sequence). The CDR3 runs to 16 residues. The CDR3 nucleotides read TGTGCCAGCAGCCTAGCGGGAGAAGGCCCCTACAATGAGCAGTTCTTC. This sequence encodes CASSLAGEGPYNEQFF.

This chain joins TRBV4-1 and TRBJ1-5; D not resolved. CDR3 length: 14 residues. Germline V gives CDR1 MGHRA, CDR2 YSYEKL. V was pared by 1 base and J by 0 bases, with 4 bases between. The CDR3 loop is CASSQGPSNQPQHF. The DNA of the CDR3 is TGCGCCAGCAGCCAAGGTCCTAGCAATCAGCCCCAGCATTTT.

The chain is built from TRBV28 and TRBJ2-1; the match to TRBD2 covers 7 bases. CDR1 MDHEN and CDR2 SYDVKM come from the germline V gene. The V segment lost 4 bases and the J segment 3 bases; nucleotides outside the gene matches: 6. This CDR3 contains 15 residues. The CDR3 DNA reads TGTGCCAGCAGTTGGGGCGGGAGATTCTACAATGAGCAGTTCTTC. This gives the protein CASSWGGRFYNEQFF.

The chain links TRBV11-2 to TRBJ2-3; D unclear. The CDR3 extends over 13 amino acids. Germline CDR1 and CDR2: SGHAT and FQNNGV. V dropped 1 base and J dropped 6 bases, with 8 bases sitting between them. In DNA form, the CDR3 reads TGTGCCAGCAGCTTAGCCCAGATGGATACGCAGTATTTT. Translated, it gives CASSLAQMDTQYF.

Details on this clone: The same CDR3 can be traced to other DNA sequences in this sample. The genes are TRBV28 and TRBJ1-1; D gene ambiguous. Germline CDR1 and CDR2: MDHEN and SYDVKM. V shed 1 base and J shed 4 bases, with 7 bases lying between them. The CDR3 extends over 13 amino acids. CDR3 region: CASSLLIGTEAFF. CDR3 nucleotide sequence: TGTGCCAGCAGTTTATTGATAGGCACTGAAGCTTTCTTT. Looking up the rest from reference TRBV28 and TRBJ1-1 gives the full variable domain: DVKVTQSSRYLVKRTGEKVFLECVQDMDHENMFWYRQDPGLGLRLIYFSYDVKMKEKGDIPEGYSVSREKKERFSLILESASTNQTSMYLCASSLLIGTEAFFGQGTRLTVV.

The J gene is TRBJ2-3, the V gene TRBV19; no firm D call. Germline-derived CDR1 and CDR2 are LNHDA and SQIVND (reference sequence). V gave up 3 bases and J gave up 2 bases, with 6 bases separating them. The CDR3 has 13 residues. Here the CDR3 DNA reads TGTGCCAGTAGTATGTCGCTCACAGATACGCAGTATTTT. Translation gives CASSMSLTDTQYF.

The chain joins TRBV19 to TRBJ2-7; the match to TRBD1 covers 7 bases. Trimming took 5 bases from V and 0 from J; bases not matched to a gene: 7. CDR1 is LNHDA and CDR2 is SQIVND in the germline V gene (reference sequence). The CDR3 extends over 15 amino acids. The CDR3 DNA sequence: TGTGCCAGTAGTCCTGGGACAGAGAGCTCCTACGAGCAGTACTTC. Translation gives CASSPGTESSYEQYF.

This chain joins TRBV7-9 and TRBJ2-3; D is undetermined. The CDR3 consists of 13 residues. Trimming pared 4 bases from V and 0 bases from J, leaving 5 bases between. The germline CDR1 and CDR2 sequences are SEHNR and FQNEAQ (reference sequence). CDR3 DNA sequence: TGTGCCAGCAGCTCCTTGAGCACAGATACGCAGTATTTT. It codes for CASSSLSTDTQYF. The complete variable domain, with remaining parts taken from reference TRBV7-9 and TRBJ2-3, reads DTGVSQNPRHKITKRGQNVTFRCDPISEHNRLYWYRQTLGQGPEFLTYFQNEAQLEKSRLLSDRFSAERPKGSFSTLEIQRTEQGDSAMYLCASSSLSTDTQYFGPGTRLTVL.

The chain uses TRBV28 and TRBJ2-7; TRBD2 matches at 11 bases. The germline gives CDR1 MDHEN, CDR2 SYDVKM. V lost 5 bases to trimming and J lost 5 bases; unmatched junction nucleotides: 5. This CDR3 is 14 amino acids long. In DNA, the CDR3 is TGTGCCAGCAGTATAGCGGGAGGGCCGAACGAGCAGTACTTC. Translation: CASSIAGGPNEQYF.